This T cell receptor (beta chain) was retrieved from a study of blood T cell repertoires in COVID-19. Some clones are missing from TCRdb's copy, which holds only in-frame ones; the method was immunoSEQ multiplex PCR. The sample includes around 68,000 clones, approximately 93% of them seen just once. CDR3 length equals 14 residues. In germline, CDR1 is MNHNY, CDR2 SVGAGI (reference sequence). V lost 6 bases and J lost 2; bases outside the gene matches: 5. The TCR was taken from a man between 70 and 80 years old with active COVID-19. Sequencing used peripheral blood. This chain joins TRBV6-6 and TRBJ2-7; 9 nucleotides line up with TRBD1. CDR3 sequence reads: CASRTGTGTYEQYF. The CDR3 DNA sequence: TGTGCCAGCAGAACCGGGACAGGGACCTACGAGCAGTACTTC.